This record covers a single TCR beta chain. Its target is unknown. This entry belongs to a study of shared clonotypes between healthy human individuals. Trimming pared 7 bases from V and 6 bases from J, leaving 12 bases between. Germline lookup yields CDR1 SEHNR and CDR2 FQNEAQ (reference sequence). This CDR3 is 13 amino acids long. General study results and limits: At large depth, rarefaction still showed sorted-subset sequencing to be incomplete.

It was around 190 ng DNA, 33,000 or so T cell genomes, that sorted-subset replicate PCRs used. Sequencing used immunoSEQ multiplex PCR; TCRdb keeps in-frame clones, though not all of them. This sample has approximately 1,500,000 clones, with more than 95% found just once. Sequenced sample: naive CD4+ T cells sorted from blood. Subset reported: CD45RA+ positively selected. This sequence was found in a man younger than 40 in good health. This chain uses TRBV7-9 with TRBJ1-4, with D perhaps TRBD1 (5 bases). CDR3 sequence (DNA): TGTGCCAGCAACCCCCAGGGTTATGAAAAACTGTTTTTT. Translation gives CASNPQGYEKLFF.